A selection of T cell receptor beta chains follows, all from one sample in a study of T cell responses to AZD1222 COVID-19 vaccine. TCRdb's table, derived via immunoSEQ multiplex PCR, lists solely in-frame clones and lacks some. The sample includes 120,000 to 150,000 clones, 92% of them seen just once. The sequenced sample was peripheral blood, obtained on day 0 of AZD1222 vaccination. The receptors derive from an adult in good health. CDR3s include the opening cysteine and the closing phenylalanine or tryptophan. The D gene is left open where the match is weak. Part of the rows lack a size; the others show once, few, many or a class for expanded clones.

clone_size	v_call	d_call	j_call	cdr3_aa	cdr3_nt
.	TRBV5-1	.	TRBJ2-5	CASSPEGGKWTQYF	TGCGCCAGCAGCCCGGAGGGGGGAAAGTGGACCCAGTACTTC
.	TRBV2	TRBD1	TRBJ1-2	CASSPGQGLAGYTF	TGTGCCAGCAGCCCGGGACAGGGATTGGCTGGCTACACCTTC
.	TRBV7-2	TRBD1	TRBJ1-2	CASSLDRGANYGYTF	TGTGCCAGCAGCTTGGACAGGGGAGCTAACTATGGCTACACCTTC
.	TRBV5-4	.	TRBJ2-1	CASNLGGYNEQFF	TGTGCCAGCAACCTAGGAGGGTACAATGAGCAGTTCTTC
.	TRBV5-1	TRBD2	TRBJ2-7	CASSLNSGSVDEQYF	TGCGCCAGCAGCTTGAATAGCGGGAGTGTGGACGAGCAGTACTTC
once	TRBV5-8	TRBD2	TRBJ2-7	CASSLAGLAETYEQYF	TGTGCCAGCAGCTTGGCAGGACTAGCGGAGACCTACGAGCAGTACTTC
.	TRBV5-4	TRBD1	TRBJ2-3	CASSLDRGRTDTQYF	TGTGCCAGCAGCTTGGACAGGGGGCGCACAGATACGCAGTATTTT
.	TRBV9	TRBD2	TRBJ2-1	CASSVGASGSNEQFF	TGTGCCAGCAGCGTAGGCGCTAGCGGGAGTAATGAGCAGTTCTTC
.	TRBV3-1/TRBV3-2	TRBD1	TRBJ2-5	CASSQLRTGGRETQYF	TGTGCCAGCAGCCAACTTCGGACAGGCGGTCGCGAGACCCAGTACTTC
.	TRBV10-2	.	TRBJ1-1	CASRGFGGAGTEAFF	TGCGCCAGTCGGGGGTTTGGGGGCGCGGGAACTGAAGCTTTCTTT
once	TRBV4-3	TRBD1	TRBJ1-4	CASSQLTGEGLFF	TGCGCCAGCAGCCAGCTCACAGGGGAGGGACTGTTTTTT
.	TRBV4-1	.	TRBJ1-2	CASSQDSREVVLVRGYTF	TGCGCCAGCAGCCAAGACTCCAGGGAGGTCGTTTTAGTGCGGGGCTACACCTTC
.	TRBV19	.	TRBJ1-1	CASSDRAVNTEAFF	TGTGCCAGTAGTGACCGGGCGGTCAACACTGAAGCTTTCTTT
.	TRBV11-2	.	TRBJ1-3	CASSLGSKGGNTIYF	TGTGCCAGCAGCTTAGGTTCGAAGGGAGGAAACACCATATATTTT
.	TRBV30	TRBD2	TRBJ2-7	CAWSGTSYEQYF	TGTGCCTGGAGTGGGACTAGCTACGAGCAGTACTTC
once	TRBV11-2	.	TRBJ1-3	CASSPGTLSTIYF	TGTGCCAGCAGCCCTGGGACACTCAGCACCATATATTTT
.	TRBV13	.	TRBJ2-1	CASRLWDNEQFF	TGTGCCAGCAGGCTGTGGGACAATGAGCAGTTCTTC
.	TRBV6-5	.	TRBJ1-2	CASISRTVGGYTF	TGTGCCTCAATTTCCAGGACAGTTGGTGGCTACACCTTC
.	TRBV28	.	TRBJ2-5	CASSPTGGETQYF	TGTGCCAGCAGTCCAACGGGTGGCGAGACCCAGTACTTC
.	TRBV29-1	.	TRBJ2-3	CSVGRGPDTQYF	TGCAGCGTTGGCCGGGGGCCAGATACGCAGTATTTT
.	TRBV9	.	TRBJ1-1	CASSVLDQNTEAFF	TGTGCCAGCAGCGTTTTGGATCAGAACACTGAAGCTTTCTTT
.	TRBV12-3/TRBV12-4	.	TRBJ1-1	CASSSISFTEAFF	TGTGCCAGCAGTTCCATTTCCTTCACTGAAGCTTTCTTT
.	TRBV28	.	TRBJ2-1	CASTLGSWYNEQFF	TGTGCCAGCACATTGGGGTCTTGGTACAATGAGCAGTTCTTC
.	TRBV28	.	TRBJ2-7	CASSSAYEQYF	TGTGCCAGCAGTTCCGCCTACGAGCAGTACTTC
once	TRBV19	TRBD1	TRBJ2-2	CASIAGTVITGELFF	TGTGCCAGTATCGCCGGGACAGTGATCACCGGGGAGCTGTTTTTT
.	TRBV7-2	.	TRBJ2-7	CASSPGVQGYEQYF	TGTGCCAGCTCCCCAGGGGTACAGGGCTACGAGCAGTACTTC
.	TRBV10-2	.	TRBJ1-5	CASRGTDSLSNQPQHF	TGCGCCAGCAGAGGAACCGACAGCCTTAGCAATCAGCCCCAGCATTTT
.	TRBV15	TRBD2	TRBJ2-3	CATSRELAGGTDTQYF	TGTGCCACCAGCAGGGAACTAGCGGGAGGAACAGATACGCAGTATTTT
once	TRBV23-1	TRBD1	TRBJ2-7	CASSQQFIGGVRAMVYEQYF	TGCGCCAGCAGTCAACAATTTATAGGGGGCGTGAGGGCAATGGTCTACGAGCAGTACTTC
.	TRBV4-1	.	TRBJ1-3	CASSHVNRRTEWTIYF	TGCGCCAGCAGCCACGTTAATAGACGGACTGAGTGGACCATATATTTT
.	TRBV4-3	.	TRBJ2-3	CASSQDFRSQDTQYF	TGCGCCAGCAGCCAAGATTTCAGGTCCCAAGATACGCAGTATTTT
.	TRBV19	.	TRBJ1-5	CASSIAGLGSSQPQHF	TGTGCCAGTAGTATTGCGGGGTTGGGGAGCAGTCAGCCCCAGCATTTT
.	TRBV7-2	.	TRBJ1-2	CASSPPWGSGYTF	TGTGCCAGCAGCCCGCCGTGGGGCTCTGGCTACACCTTC